This paragraph covers one T cell receptor (beta chain) sequence. Its target is not known. The data stem from a study of beta chain features in type 1 diabetes. Study-wide context: In all, roughly 98,000,000 sorted cells from all samples were analyzed.

Study results and caveats: There was no resolution here of whether HLA type influences TCRB rearrangement. Insertions at VDJ junctions were less frequent in type 1 diabetes patients. These patients also deleted more nucleotides at the same junctions. Significant though moderate, a shortening of TCRB CDR3s appeared in all four CD4+ subsets of Type 1 diabetes patients.

cDNA synthesis used the whole RNA isolate, giving expressed TCRB sequences. This table comes from immunoSEQ multiplex PCR, and its TCRdb copy is limited to in-frame clones, with some not included. The sample contains hundreds of thousands of clones, 11% of which appear only once. Trimming shortened V by 5 bases and J by 0 bases, and 11 bases separated the two germline ends. Germline V gene data show CDR1 as MNHNS and CDR2 as SASEGT. This CDR3 has 15 amino acids. The receptor was derived from a man aged 25 to 45 with type 1 diabetes. Specimen: naive CD4+ T cells from blood. The gene calls are TRBV6-1 and TRBJ2-1; D is perhaps TRBD2 (5 bases). The CDR3 DNA reads TGTGCCAGCAGTACGACAACTAGCTCCTACAATGAGCAGTTCTTC. Translated, it gives CASSTTTSSYNEQFF.